The clone carrying this TCR beta chain was recorded a few times. Seattle enrolled patients during active infection and tracked them longitudinally. The data originate from a study of blood T cell repertoires in COVID-19. Study-level information: Collection of acute and convalescent COVID-19 samples took place in the United States, Italy and Spain. Nucleic acid was either cDNA or gDNA, and it came from T cells, B-cell-depleted T cells, or PBMCs.

Authors' analysis steps: Using reference gene primer amplification, nucleated cell counts were estimated. The assay was immunoSEQ multiplex PCR, and TCRdb's table has in-frame clones only and misses some. That table is the source of V, J and clone size, and D and trimming were worked out from the DNA. The table includes about 130,000 clones, roughly 90% detected once. Losses at the gene ends were 0 bases for V and 3 bases for J; bases not matched to a gene: 6. Germline loops: CDR1 SGHRS, CDR2 YFSETQ. The CDR3 covers 17 residues. Sequencing input: peripheral blood. The rearrangement uses TRBV5-1 and TRBJ1-5, with 10 bases fitting TRBD1. This TCR was recovered from a man between 45 and 60 years old with COVID-19, enrolled during active disease. The CDR3: CASSLVQTGGDNQPQHF. CDR3 bases: TGCGCCAGCAGCTTGGTACAGACAGGGGGCGACAATCAGCCCCAGCATTTT. The variable domain in full, completed from reference TRBV5-1 and TRBJ1-5, reads KAGVTQTPRYLIKTRGQQVTLSCSPISGHRSVSWYQQTPGQGLQFLFEYFSETQRNKGNFPGRFSGRQFSNSRSEMNVSTLELGDSALYLCASSLVQTGGDNQPQHFGDGTRLSIL.